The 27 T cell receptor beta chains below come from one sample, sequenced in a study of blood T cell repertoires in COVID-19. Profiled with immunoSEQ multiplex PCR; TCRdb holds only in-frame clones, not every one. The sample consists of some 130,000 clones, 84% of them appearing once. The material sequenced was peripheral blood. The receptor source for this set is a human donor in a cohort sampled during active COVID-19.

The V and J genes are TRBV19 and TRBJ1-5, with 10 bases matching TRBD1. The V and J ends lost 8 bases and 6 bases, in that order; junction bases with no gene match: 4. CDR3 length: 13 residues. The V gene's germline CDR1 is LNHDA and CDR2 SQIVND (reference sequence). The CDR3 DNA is TGTGCCAGTGGACAGGGGGTCGGTCAGCCCCAGCATTTT. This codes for CASGQGVGQPQHF. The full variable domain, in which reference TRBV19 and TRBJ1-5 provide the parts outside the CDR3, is DGGITQSPKYLFRKEGQNVTLSCEQNLNHDAMYWYRQDPGQGLRLIYYSQIVNDFQKGDIAEGYSVSREKKESFPLTVTSAQKNPTAFYLCASGQGVGQPQHFGDGTRLSIL.

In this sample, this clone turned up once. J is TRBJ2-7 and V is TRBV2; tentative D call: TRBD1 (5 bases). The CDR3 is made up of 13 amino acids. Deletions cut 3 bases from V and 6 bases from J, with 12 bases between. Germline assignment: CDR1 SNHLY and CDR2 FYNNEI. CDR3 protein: CASSEQGEGEQYF. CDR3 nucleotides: TGTGCCAGCAGTGAGCAGGGCGAAGGCGAGCAGTACTTC.

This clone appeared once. CDR3 loop: CATSRGGDNEQFF. DNA for the CDR3: TGTGCCACCAGCAGAGGGGGAGACAATGAGCAGTTCTTC. J is TRBJ2-1 and V is TRBV15; tentative D call: TRBD2 (5 bases). This CDR3 region has 13 residues. V was cut by 1 base and J by 5 bases, with 6 bases left in between. Germline values: CDR1 LNHNV, CDR2 YYDKDF (reference sequence).

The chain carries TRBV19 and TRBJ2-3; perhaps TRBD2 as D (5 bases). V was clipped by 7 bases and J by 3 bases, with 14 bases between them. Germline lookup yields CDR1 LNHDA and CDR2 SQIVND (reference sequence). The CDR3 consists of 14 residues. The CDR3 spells CASKSGLTTDTQYF. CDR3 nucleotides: TGTGCCAGTAAGAGCGGTCTAACTACAGATACGCAGTATTTT.

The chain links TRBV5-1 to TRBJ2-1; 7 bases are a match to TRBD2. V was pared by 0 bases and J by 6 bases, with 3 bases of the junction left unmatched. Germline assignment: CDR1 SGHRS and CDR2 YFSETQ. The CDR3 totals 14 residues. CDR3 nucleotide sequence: TGCGCCAGCAGCTTGGGGTCGGGGGGCAATGAGCAGTTCTTC. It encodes CASSLGSGGNEQFF.

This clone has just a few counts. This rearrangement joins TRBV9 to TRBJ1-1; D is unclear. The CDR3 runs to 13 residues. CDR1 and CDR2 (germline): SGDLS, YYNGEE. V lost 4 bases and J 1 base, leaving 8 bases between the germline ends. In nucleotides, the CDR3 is TGTGCCAGCAGCCTTTCAGGGAACACTGAAGCTTTCTTT. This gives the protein CASSLSGNTEAFF.

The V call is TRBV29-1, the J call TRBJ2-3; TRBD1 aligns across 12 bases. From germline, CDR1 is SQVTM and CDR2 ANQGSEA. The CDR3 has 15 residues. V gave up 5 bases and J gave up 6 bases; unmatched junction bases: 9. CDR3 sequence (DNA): TGCAGCGTTTCGAAGTCCGGGACAGGGGGCGATACGCAGTATTTT. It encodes CSVSKSGTGGDTQYF.

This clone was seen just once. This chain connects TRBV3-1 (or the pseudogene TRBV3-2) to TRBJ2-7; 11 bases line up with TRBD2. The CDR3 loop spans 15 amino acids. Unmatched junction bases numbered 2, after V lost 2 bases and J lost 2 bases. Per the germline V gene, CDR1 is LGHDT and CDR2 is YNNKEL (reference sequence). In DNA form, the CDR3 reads TGTGCCAGCAGCCAATCGACTAGCGGGACCTACGAGCAGTACTTC. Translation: CASSQSTSGTYEQYF.

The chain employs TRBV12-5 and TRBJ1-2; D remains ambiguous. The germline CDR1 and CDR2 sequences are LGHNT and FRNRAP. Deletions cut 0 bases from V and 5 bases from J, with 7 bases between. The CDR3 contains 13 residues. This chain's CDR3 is CASGLVHEYGYTF. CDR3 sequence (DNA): TGTGCTAGTGGTTTGGTACACGAATATGGCTACACCTTC.

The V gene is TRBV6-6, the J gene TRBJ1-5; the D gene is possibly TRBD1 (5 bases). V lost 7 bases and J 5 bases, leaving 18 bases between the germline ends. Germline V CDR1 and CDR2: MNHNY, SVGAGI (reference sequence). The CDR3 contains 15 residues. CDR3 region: CASIRKAGGDQPQHF. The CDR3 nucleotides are TGTGCCAGCATTCGCAAAGCAGGAGGGGATCAGCCCCAGCATTTT.

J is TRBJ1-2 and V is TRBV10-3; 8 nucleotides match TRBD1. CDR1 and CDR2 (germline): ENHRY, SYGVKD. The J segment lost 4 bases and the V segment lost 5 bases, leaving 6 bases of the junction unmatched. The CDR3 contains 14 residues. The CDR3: CAISTTGVPYGYTF. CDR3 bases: TGTGCCATCAGTACGACAGGGGTGCCCTATGGCTACACCTTC.

The CDR3 reads CASTAGGYNSPLHF. In DNA form, the CDR3 reads TGTGCCAGCACGGCAGGGGGCTATAATTCACCCCTCCACTTT. This sequence joins TRBV27 and TRBJ1-6; 7 nucleotides line up with TRBD1. The CDR3 loop spans 14 amino acids. The germline V gene encodes CDR1 MNHEY and CDR2 SMNVEV (reference sequence). The V gene end was trimmed by 7 bases and the J gene end by 3 bases; junction bases not matched to a gene: 3.

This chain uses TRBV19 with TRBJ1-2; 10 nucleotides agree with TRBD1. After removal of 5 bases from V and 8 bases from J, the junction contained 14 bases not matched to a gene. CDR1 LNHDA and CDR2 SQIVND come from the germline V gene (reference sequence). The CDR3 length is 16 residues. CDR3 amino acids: CASSPLLGTGAGGYTF. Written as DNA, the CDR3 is TGTGCCAGTAGTCCTCTATTAGGGACAGGGGCAGGAGGCTACACCTTC.

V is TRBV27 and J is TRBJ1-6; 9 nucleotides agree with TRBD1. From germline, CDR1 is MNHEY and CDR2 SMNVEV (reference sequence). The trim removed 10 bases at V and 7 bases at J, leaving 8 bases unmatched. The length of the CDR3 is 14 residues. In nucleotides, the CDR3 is TGTGCCACCAGGGTGGGACAGGGAAATTCACCCCTCCACTTT. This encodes CATRVGQGNSPLHF.

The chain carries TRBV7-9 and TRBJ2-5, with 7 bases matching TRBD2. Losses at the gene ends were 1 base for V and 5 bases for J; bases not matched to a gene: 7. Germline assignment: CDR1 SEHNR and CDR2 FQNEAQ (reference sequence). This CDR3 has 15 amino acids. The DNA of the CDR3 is TGTGCCAGCAGCTTAGGGGCTCTCGGGGGGGAGACCCAGTACTTC. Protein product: CASSLGALGGETQYF.

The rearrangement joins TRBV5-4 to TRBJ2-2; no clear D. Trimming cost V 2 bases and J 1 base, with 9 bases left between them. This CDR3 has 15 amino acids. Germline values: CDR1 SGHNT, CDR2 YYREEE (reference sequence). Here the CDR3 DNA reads TGTGCCAGCAGCTTCCTGGCCGAGAACACCGGGGAGCTGTTTTTT. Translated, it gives CASSFLAENTGELFF. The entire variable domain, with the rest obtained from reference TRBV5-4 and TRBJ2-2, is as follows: ETGVTQSPTHLIKTRGQQVTLRCSSQSGHNTVSWYQQALGQGPQFIFQYYREEENGRGNFPPRFSGLQFPNYSSELNVNALELDDSALYLCASSFLAENTGELFFGEGSRLTVL.

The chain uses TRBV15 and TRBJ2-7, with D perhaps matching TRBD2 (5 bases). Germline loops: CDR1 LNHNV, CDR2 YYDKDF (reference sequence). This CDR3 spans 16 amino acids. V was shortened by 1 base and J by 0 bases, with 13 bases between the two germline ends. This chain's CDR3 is CATSRGSGRASYEQYF. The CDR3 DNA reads TGTGCCACCAGCAGAGGAAGTGGGCGGGCCTCCTACGAGCAGTACTTC.

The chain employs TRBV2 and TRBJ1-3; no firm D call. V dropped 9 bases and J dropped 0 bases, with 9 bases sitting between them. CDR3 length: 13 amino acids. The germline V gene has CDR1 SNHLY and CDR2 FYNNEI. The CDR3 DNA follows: TGTGCCAGGAGGGAGGCCTCTGGAAACACCATATATTTT. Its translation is CARREASGNTIYF.

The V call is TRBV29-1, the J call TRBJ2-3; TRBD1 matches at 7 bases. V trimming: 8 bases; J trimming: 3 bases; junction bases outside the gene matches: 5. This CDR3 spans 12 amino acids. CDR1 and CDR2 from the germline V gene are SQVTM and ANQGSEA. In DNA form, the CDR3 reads TGCAGCATGACAGGGTGGACAGATACGCAGTATTTT. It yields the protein CSMTGWTDTQYF.

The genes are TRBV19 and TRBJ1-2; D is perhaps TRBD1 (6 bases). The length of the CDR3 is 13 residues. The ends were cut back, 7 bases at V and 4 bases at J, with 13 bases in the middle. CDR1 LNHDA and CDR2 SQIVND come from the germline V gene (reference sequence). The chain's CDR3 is CASNPGTTYGYTF. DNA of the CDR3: TGTGCCAGTAATCCCGGGACAACCTATGGCTACACCTTC.

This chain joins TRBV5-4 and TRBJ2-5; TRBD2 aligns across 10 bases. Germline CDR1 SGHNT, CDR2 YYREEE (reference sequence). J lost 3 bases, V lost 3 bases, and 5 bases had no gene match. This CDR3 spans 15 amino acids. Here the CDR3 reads CASSYRTSGKETQYF. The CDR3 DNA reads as TGTGCCAGCAGCTACCGGACTAGCGGAAAAGAGACCCAGTACTTC.

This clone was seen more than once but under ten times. The CDR3 sequence: CASSPGSSGGYEQYF. CDR3 DNA sequence: TGTGCCAGCAGCCCGGGGAGCAGCGGGGGCTACGAGCAGTACTTC. The chain links TRBV5-4 to TRBJ2-7; 8 bases align to TRBD2. Losses at the gene ends were 4 bases for V and 3 bases for J; bases not matched to a gene: 9. The CDR3 has 15 residues. Germline CDR1 SGHNT, CDR2 YYREEE (reference sequence).

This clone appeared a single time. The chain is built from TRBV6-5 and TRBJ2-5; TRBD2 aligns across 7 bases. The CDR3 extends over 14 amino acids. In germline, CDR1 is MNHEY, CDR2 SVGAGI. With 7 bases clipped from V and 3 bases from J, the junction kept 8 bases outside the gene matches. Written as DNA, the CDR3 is TGTGCCAGCATGCGGGGGTGGGGTAAAGAGACCCAGTACTTC. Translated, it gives CASMRGWGKETQYF.

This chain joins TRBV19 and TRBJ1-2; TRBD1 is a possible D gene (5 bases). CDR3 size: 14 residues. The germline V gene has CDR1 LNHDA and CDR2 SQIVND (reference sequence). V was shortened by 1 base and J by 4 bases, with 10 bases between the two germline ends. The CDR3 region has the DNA TGTGCCAGTAGTATAGTGGGCGGGACCTATGGCTACACCTTC. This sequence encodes CASSIVGGTYGYTF. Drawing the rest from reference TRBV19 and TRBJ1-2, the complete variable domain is DGGITQSPKYLFRKEGQNVTLSCEQNLNHDAMYWYRQDPGQGLRLIYYSQIVNDFQKGDIAEGYSVSREKKESFPLTVTSAQKNPTAFYLCASSIVGGTYGYTFGSGTRLTVV.

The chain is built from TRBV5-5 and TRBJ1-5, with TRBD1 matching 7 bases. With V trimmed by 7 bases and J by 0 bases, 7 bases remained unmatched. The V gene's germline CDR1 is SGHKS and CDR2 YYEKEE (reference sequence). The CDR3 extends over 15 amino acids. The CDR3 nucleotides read TGTGCCAGCCGACAGGGCGAACATAGCAATCAGCCCCAGCATTTT. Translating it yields CASRQGEHSNQPQHF.

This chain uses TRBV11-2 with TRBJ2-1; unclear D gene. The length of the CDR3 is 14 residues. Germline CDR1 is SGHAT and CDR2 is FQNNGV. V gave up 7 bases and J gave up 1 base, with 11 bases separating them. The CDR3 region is CASTTGWSYNEQFF. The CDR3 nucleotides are TGTGCCAGCACCACGGGTTGGTCCTACAATGAGCAGTTCTTC.

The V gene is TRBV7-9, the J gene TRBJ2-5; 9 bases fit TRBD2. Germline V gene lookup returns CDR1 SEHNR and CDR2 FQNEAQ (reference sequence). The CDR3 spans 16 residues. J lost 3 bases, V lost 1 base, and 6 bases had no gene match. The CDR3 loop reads CASSLERLAGKETQYF. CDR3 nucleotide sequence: TGTGCCAGCAGCTTAGAACGGCTAGCGGGGAAAGAGACCCAGTACTTC. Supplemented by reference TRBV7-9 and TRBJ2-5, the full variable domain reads DTGVSQNPRHKITKRGQNVTFRCDPISEHNRLYWYRQTLGQGPEFLTYFQNEAQLEKSRLLSDRFSAERPKGSFSTLEIQRTEQGDSAMYLCASSLERLAGKETQYFGPGTRLLVL.